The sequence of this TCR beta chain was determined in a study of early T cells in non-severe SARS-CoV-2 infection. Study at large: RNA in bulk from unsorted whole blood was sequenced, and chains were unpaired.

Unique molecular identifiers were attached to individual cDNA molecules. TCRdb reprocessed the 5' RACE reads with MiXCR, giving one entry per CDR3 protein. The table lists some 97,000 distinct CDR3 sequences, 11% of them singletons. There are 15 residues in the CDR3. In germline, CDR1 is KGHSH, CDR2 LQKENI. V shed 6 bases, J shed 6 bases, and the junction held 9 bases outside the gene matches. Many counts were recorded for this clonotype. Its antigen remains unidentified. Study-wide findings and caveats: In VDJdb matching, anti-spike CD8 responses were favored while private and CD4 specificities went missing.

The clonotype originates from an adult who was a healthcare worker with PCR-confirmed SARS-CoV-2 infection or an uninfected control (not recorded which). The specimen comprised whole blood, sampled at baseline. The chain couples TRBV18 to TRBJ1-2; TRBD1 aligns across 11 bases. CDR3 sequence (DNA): TGTGCCAGCTCTCCGGGGACAGGGGGAAGCAATGGCTACACCTTC. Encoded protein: CASSPGTGGSNGYTF.